This T cell receptor beta chain stems from a study of blood T cell repertoires in COVID-19. Study details: Sites in the United States, Italy and Spain provided acute and convalescent COVID-19 samples. Nucleic acid was either cDNA or gDNA, and it came from T cells, B-cell-depleted T cells, or PBMCs.

Source study methods: Reference gene primer amplification in the assay estimated nucleated cell counts. Assay: immunoSEQ multiplex PCR; the TCRdb copy retains only in-frame clones and omits some. That table is the source of V, J and clone size, and D and trimming were worked out from the DNA. Here the sample spans about 5,600 clones, roughly 80% being singletons. Germline V gene lookup returns CDR1 SGHRS and CDR2 YFSETQ. J was trimmed by 2 bases and V by 0 bases; bases with no gene match: 5. This CDR3 contains 16 residues. Material for sequencing was peripheral blood. The chain joins TRBV5-1 to TRBJ1-3; TRBD1 aligns across 7 bases. The sequence was obtained from a human donor in a cohort sampled during active COVID-19. The CDR3 nucleotides are TGCGCCAGCAGCTTGGGACAGGGAGGTGCTGGAAACACCATATATTTT. Translation gives CASSLGQGGAGNTIYF.